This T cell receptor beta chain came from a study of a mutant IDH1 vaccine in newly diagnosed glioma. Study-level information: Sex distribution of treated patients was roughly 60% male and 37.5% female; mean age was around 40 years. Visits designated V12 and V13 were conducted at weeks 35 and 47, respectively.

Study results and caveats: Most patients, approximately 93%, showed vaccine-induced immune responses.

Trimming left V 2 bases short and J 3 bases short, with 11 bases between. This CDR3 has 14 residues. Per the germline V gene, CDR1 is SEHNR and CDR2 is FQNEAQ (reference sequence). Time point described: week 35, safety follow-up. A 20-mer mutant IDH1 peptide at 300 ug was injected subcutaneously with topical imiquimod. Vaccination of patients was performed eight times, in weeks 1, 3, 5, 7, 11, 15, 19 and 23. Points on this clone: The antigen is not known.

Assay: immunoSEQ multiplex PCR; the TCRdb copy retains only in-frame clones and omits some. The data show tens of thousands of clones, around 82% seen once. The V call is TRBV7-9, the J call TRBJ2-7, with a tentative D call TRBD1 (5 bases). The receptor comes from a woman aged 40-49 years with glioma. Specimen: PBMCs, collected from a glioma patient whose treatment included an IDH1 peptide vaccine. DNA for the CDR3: TGTGCCAGCAGCTTACGGCAGGGATTCTACGAGCAGTACTTC. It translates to CASSLRQGFYEQYF.